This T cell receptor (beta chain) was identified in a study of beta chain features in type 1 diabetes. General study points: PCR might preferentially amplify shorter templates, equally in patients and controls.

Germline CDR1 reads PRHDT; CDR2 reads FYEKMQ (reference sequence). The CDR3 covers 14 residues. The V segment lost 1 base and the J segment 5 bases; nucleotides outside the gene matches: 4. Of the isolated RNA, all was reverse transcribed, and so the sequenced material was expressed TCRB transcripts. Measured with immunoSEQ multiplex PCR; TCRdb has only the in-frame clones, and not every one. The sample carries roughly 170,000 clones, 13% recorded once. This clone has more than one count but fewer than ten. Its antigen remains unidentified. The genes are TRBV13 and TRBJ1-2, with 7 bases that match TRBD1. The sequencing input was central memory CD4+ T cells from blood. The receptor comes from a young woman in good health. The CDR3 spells CASSLVGQPYGYTF. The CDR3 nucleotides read TGTGCCAGCAGCTTAGTGGGACAGCCTTATGGCTACACCTTC. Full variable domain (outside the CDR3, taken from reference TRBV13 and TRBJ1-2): AAGVIQSPRHLIKEKRETATLKCYPIPRHDTVYWYQQGPGQDPQFLISFYEKMQSDKGSIPDRFSAQQFSDYHSELNMSSLELGDSALYFCASSLVGQPYGYTFGSGTRLTVV.